The 14 T cell receptor beta chains below come from one sample, sequenced in a study of T-cell reconstitution after alpha-beta-depleted transplantation in children. A library of TCRbeta sequences, prepared with unique molecular identifiers, was generated. TCRdb re-called the PCR reads through MiXCR, storing one row per CDR3 protein. Among about 610,000 distinct CDR3 sequences listed, approximately 10% were seen once. Sequenced here: PBMCs from the stem cell graft donor, sampled from the stem cell graft. Receptors were obtained from a human donor who donated a stem cell graft to a child with acute myeloid leukemia.

About this clonotype itself: An end of the junction does not agree with germline; a read error may underlie this. The chain recombines TRBV3-1 with TRBJ1-2; the match to TRBD1 covers 10 bases. Germline lookup yields CDR1 LGHDT and CDR2 YNNKEL (reference sequence). The CDR3 loop spans 17 amino acids. The DNA of the CDR3 is TGTGCCAGCAGCCAAGATCGACAGGGGGCAGGGTTCTATGGCTACACCTTT. It is translated as CASSQDRQGAGFYGYTF.

The sample holds many counts of this clonotype. The chain is built from TRBV7-2 and TRBJ2-7; 13 bases map to TRBD2. Germline CDR1 SGHTA, CDR2 FQGNSA. The CDR3 is made up of 17 amino acids. Germline trimming cut 3 bases from V and 6 bases from J; bases unmatched to any gene: 11. The chain's CDR3 is CASSLALAGGSIGEQYF. CDR3 bases: TGTGCCAGCAGCTTGGCACTAGCGGGAGGGTCAATAGGCGAGCAGTACTTC.

This clonotype was counted only a few times. The chain has TRBV27 and TRBJ1-5, with TRBD1 identical over 10 bases. The germline V gene encodes CDR1 MNHEY and CDR2 SMNVEV (reference sequence). The CDR3 totals 18 residues. The junction had 12 bases not matched to a gene; V was cut back by 6 bases and J by 1 base. CDR3 nucleotide sequence: TGTGCCAGCAGCCCGACCCGACAGGGGGCTTTAAGCAATCAGCCCCAGCATTTT. Translation: CASSPTRQGALSNQPQHF.

This clonotype has more than one count but fewer than ten. This chain connects TRBV20-1 to TRBJ2-3, with D possibly matching TRBD1 (6 bases). V lost 3 bases to trimming and J lost 6 bases, with 19 bases between them. The CDR3 consists of 15 residues. Germline CDR1 is DFQATT and CDR2 is SNEGSKA (reference sequence). CDR3 DNA sequence: TGCAGTGCTAGGTCTGGGACACAAAAGATTGATACGCAGTATTTT. Its translation: CSARSGTQKIDTQYF.

Many counts were recorded for this clonotype. V gene TRBV5-1 combines with J gene TRBJ1-1; D gene unclear. Trimming removed 2 bases at V and 1 base at J, with 6 bases between. This CDR3 is 13 amino acids long. Germline assignment: CDR1 SGHRS and CDR2 YFSETQ. DNA of the CDR3: TGCGCCAGCAGCTTCCGCGGGAACACTGAAGCTTTCTTT. Translated: CASSFRGNTEAFF.

In its sample, this clonotype was seen many times. The chain couples TRBV18 to TRBJ2-7; D is ambiguous. The CDR3 sequence is 13 residues long. Germline CDR1 reads KGHSH; CDR2 reads LQKENI. V was pared by 3 bases and J by 4 bases, with 10 bases between. Here the CDR3 reads CASSPSTTYEQYF. The CDR3 DNA follows: TGTGCCAGCTCACCTTCGACGACGTACGAGCAGTACTTC.

V and J are TRBV4-3 and TRBJ2-5; D unresolved. The V and J ends lost 1 base and 1 base respectively, with 10 bases between them. The germline CDR1 and CDR2 sequences are LGHNA and YSLEER. This CDR3 region has 15 residues. The CDR3 is CASSQGPHTQETQYF. In DNA form, the CDR3 reads TGCGCCAGCAGCCAAGGCCCGCACACCCAAGAGACCCAGTACTTC.

The V and J genes are TRBV10-3 and TRBJ2-7; D is perhaps TRBD2 (5 bases). V lost 11 bases, J lost 7 bases, and 21 bases lay in between. This CDR3 is built from 13 residues. Germline assignment: CDR1 ENHRY and CDR2 SYGVKD. The CDR3 region is CAGRAEGYREQYF. DNA of the CDR3: TGTGCCGGCCGGGCAGAGGGTTATCGGGAGCAGTACTTC.

This clonotype has a handful of counts. This chain uses TRBV12-3 or TRBV12-4 with TRBJ2-1, with TRBD2 matching over 8 bases. CDR3 size: 14 residues. The junction had 9 bases not matched to a gene; V was cut back by 4 bases and J by 10 bases. CDR3 bases: TGTGCCAGCAGTTCTCCAGCGGGGGCGTGGGAGCAGTTCTTC. As protein: CASSSPAGAWEQFF.

This clonotype appeared a few times. The chain combines TRBV28 with TRBJ2-7, with D perhaps matching TRBD1 (7 bases). Germline-derived CDR1 and CDR2 are MDHEN and SYDVKM. V gave up 7 bases and J gave up 1 base, with 17 bases separating them. This CDR3 is built from 15 residues. The CDR3 DNA follows: TGTGCCAGCACCCGGGCGGGACAGCCGTCCTACGAGCAGTACTTC. This translates into CASTRAGQPSYEQYF.

This clonotype came up a few times. The chain employs TRBV15 and TRBJ2-7; 9 bases line up with TRBD1. Germline assignment: CDR1 LNHNV and CDR2 YYDKDF (reference sequence). This CDR3 spans 15 amino acids. V lost 3 bases and J lost 3; bases outside the gene matches: 6. The CDR3 here is CATSSGQGTYYEQYF. The CDR3 coding sequence is TGTGCCACCAGCAGTGGACAGGGGACCTACTACGAGCAGTACTTC.

V is TRBV12-3 or TRBV12-4 and J is TRBJ2-1, with 9 bases that match TRBD2. The CDR3 is 16 amino acids. The junction had 6 bases not matched to a gene; V was cut back by 3 bases and J by 3 bases. CDR3 nucleotides: TGTGCCAGCAGTTTGGTTAGCGGGGGCGGCTACAATGAGCAGTTCTTC. This translates into CASSLVSGGGYNEQFF.

This clonotype showed up just a few times. The chain has TRBV14 and TRBJ2-1; 13 bases fit TRBD2. The V segment lost 1 base and the J segment 4 bases; nucleotides outside the gene matches: 4. From germline, CDR1 is SGHDN and CDR2 FVKESK. This CDR3 is 17 amino acids long. The CDR3 here is CASSQGGTSGAYNEQFF. The DNA of the CDR3 is TGTGCCAGCAGCCAAGGCGGGACTAGCGGGGCTTACAATGAGCAGTTCTTC.

The chain links TRBV2 to TRBJ2-1; D is ambiguous. The CDR3 loop spans 15 amino acids. Trimming took off 1 base at V and 5 bases at J, with 12 bases between the two ends. The germline gives CDR1 SNHLY, CDR2 FYNNEI. In DNA, the CDR3 is TGTGCCAGCAGTGAAGTGCGGACCAGCAACAATGAGCAGTTCTTC. As protein: CASSEVRTSNNEQFF.